This TCR beta chain is from a study of blood T cell repertoires in COVID-19. Study at large: COVID-19 samples collected from the United States, Italy and Spain covered acute and convalescent phases. From T cells, B-cell-depleted T cells, or PBMCs came the material, which was cDNA or gDNA.

The germline V gene has CDR1 SQVTM and CDR2 ANQGSEA. V lost 5 bases to trimming and J lost 2 bases, with 12 bases between them. The CDR3 totals 13 residues. Original processing notes: For nucleated cells, counts were estimated from reference gene primer amplification. TCRdb's table, derived via immunoSEQ multiplex PCR, lists solely in-frame clones and lacks some. V, J and clone size derive from that table, while D and trimming were established from the DNA sequence. Altogether about 70,000 clones are present, approximately 88% being singletons, with the ten largest covering roughly 2.4%. This clonotype originated in a human donor in a cohort sampled during active COVID-19. The specimen sequenced was peripheral blood. The V gene is TRBV29-1, the J gene TRBJ2-5; D might be TRBD2 (5 bases). The CDR3 sequence: CSVSGMIQETQYF. CDR3 DNA: TGCAGCGTTAGCGGAATGATACAAGAGACCCAGTACTTC. The entire variable domain, with the rest obtained from reference TRBV29-1 and TRBJ2-5, is as follows: SAVISQKPSRDICQRGTSLTIQCQVDSQVTMMFWYRQQPGQSLTLIATANQGSEATYESGFVIDKFPISRPNLTFSTLTVSNMSPEDSSIYLCSVSGMIQETQYFGPGTRLLVL.